In this sample, the clone carrying this T cell receptor (beta chain) turned up a few times. What it recognizes is unknown. The sample comes from a study of T-cell memory formation after mild COVID-19. Study as a whole: Largely, the TCR clusters proved donor specific. Study-level findings and limits: The appearance of some responding clones in pre-infection memory suggested that cross-reactive memory joined.

Via MiXCR, TCRdb re-called the 5' RACE reads, giving one row per CDR3 protein. The sample consists of just under 550,000 distinct CDR3 sequences, approximately 20% of them appearing once. The V end was cut by 2 bases, the J end by 8 bases, with 12 bases between. This CDR3 contains 13 residues. CDR1 is LGHDT and CDR2 is YNNKEL in the germline V gene (reference sequence). Sequencing used PBMCs or a T cell subset sorted from them (not recorded which). The chain links TRBV3-1 to TRBJ1-2, with a possible D match to TRBD1 (5 bases). The clonotype originates from an adult woman who had mild COVID-19 (a few samples of this study predate the infection). Cell type and time point are not known. This CDR3 is CASSQTGTLGYTF. The CDR3 bases are TGTGCCAGCAGCCAAACCGGGACCCTAGGCTACACCTTC.